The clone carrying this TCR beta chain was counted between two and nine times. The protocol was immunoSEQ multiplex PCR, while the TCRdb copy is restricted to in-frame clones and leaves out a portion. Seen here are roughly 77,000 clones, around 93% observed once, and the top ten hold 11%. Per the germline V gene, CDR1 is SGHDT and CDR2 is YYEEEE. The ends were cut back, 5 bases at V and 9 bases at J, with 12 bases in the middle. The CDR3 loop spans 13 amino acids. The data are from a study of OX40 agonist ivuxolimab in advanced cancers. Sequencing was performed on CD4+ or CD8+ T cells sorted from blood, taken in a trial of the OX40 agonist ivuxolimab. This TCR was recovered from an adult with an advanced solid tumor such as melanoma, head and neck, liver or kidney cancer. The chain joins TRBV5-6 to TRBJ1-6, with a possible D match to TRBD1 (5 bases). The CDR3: CASSSVGGSPLHF. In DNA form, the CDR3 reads TGTGCCAGCAGTTCAGTGGGGGGTTCACCCCTCCACTTT.